This T cell receptor beta chain was sequenced for a study of shared clonotypes between healthy human individuals (TCRdb year 2020). Notes on the research overall: The cohort comprised a couple of women and a few men aged 18 to 49 years. For each donor, three plates each were used for CD4 naive and CD4 memory, two plates were used for CD8 naive, and one plate was used for CD8 memory. To estimate repertoire size and how much clonotypes are shared between individuals, the study performed deep sequencing of blood TCR repertoires from roughly five healthy adults. Libraries were prepared and TCR repertoires were sequenced by different laboratories using diverse techniques, in order to increase sequencing depth and limit assay-specific biases. Per donor, leukapheresis produced somewhere between about 0.94 and 9.5 billion PBMCs.

Using the deep immunoSEQ assay, TCR CDR3 regions were amplified from genomic DNA by multiplex PCR. For each cell subset, the extracted genomic DNA was distributed evenly across all wells of several immunoSEQ 96-well plates, and each plate served as one replicate. For sorted subsets, 200 ng of genomic DNA, equivalent to 25,000 to 35,000 T cell genomes, went into each replicate PCR. Purified libraries were quantified with a Qubit 3.0 fluorometer, sized on a Bioanalyzer 2100, and re-quantified with the KAPA Library Quantification kit. A separate single-read 150-cycle Illumina NextSeq 550 flow cell was used to sequence each immunoSEQ 96-well plate. As for the original processing: The immunoSEQ output contained only junctional sequences without quality scores, so filtering could not match that applied to full-length reads. To assign V/J genes and CDR3, sequences were annotated using PyIR, a Python wrapper for IgBLAST v1.9, with IMGT germline references. Reads were filtered out if the reads had weak V/J assignments (E-value above 1e-6), no CDR3, stop codons, out-of-frame junctions, or ambiguous translated residues. A V3J clonotype was defined by an identical inferred V gene, J gene, and CDR3 amino acid sequence. Percentage overlap between repertoires was computed as shared unique clonotypes divided by the size of the smaller repertoire. Richness of each repertoire was evaluated using RTK rarefaction, the Chao1 estimator, and Recon v2.1 estimates of unobserved clonotypes. OLGA was used to compute generation probabilities for all TCRbeta clonotypes that the gDNA method yielded from a handful of donors. TCRdb took over this immuneACCESS table, retaining in-frame rearrangements with V and J assigned. Such tables are incomplete; in checked studies, under half of the missing clones stem from an unresolved V gene, and the remainder is unexplained. D and trimming were read from the DNA, whereas the V and J calls and clone size are those reported in that table. Present in this sample are around 600,000 clones, around 97% of which were seen just once. The biggest ten clones account for about 0.06% of the sample.

For this clone: Its specific antigen is unknown. Base qualities are not provided; no much larger clone lies one nucleotide away. Other DNA sequences in the sample encode the same CDR3.

Beyond this particular receptor, the publication reports: Sampling was restricted to blood, and TCR repertoires in tissues likely differ from the TCR repertoires found in blood. Because the study included only a small number of donors, the genetic and exposure-history diversity represented was limited. Even with the large sequencing depth, rarefaction of the sorted-subset datasets indicated that sequencing was incomplete. Sharing across a few donors was observed for approximately 5% of naive CD4, 3.5% of naive CD8, 2% to 2.5% of memory CD4, and less than 0.45% of memory CD8 clonotypes. Naive subsets generally had larger estimated clonotype richness than memory subsets. Pairwise subsampling led to the expectation that sequencing depth would affect the degree of clonotype sharing among donors. Compared with non-shared clonotypes, clonotypes shared by all four sorted-subset donors had higher generation probabilities.

The donors were healthy, HIV-negative adults with no recently reported acute infections or vaccinations. Every donor was a Caucasian adult living in Nashville, Tennessee, USA. Magnetic negative selection was used to enrich CD4+ T cells, after which naive cells were positively selected on CD45RA and the negative fraction became the memory subset. Blood was obtained by leukapheresis, after which PBMCs were separated by Ficoll-Histopaque density gradient centrifugation and cryopreserved in liquid nitrogen vapor phase. Analytical flow cytometry was used to check the purity and quantity of every magnetically sorted T cell population. Genomic DNA was isolated from each sorted fraction and quantified by UV absorbance on a Nanodrop 2000c. From the cysteine up to the phenylalanine, the CDR3 has a length of 15 residues. Only the CDR3 region is kept as DNA, spanning 45 bases read in frame from base 1. CDR1 and CDR2, looked up from the germline V gene, are KGHSH and LQKENI. The trim is 2 bases for V and 2 bases for J, with a gap of 9 bases between the germline ends.

The sequence was obtained from a woman under 40 in good health. The sequence links TRBV18 to TRBJ2-2; the D region may be TRBD1 or TRBD2, each matching 5 bases equally. Material: naive CD4+ T cells sorted from blood. The cell subset or site label corresponds to: CD45RA+ positively selected. CDR3 region: CASSPSGPNTGELFF. The nucleotide sequence is given as TGTGCCAGCTCACCATCGGGACCAAACACCGGGGAGCTGTTTTTT.